This TCR beta chain emerged from a study of blood T cell repertoires in COVID-19. Trimming removed 5 bases at V and 3 bases at J, with 23 bases between. This CDR3 comprises 18 residues. CDR1 is SGHVS, CDR2 FNYEAQ, per germline. The method was immunoSEQ multiplex PCR; TCRdb's version includes in-frame clones alone and lacks a portion of them. The top ten clones hold 6.5% to 7% of a sample with 350,000 or so clones, 85% to 90% of them seen once. The sequence was collected from a young man with active or convalescent COVID-19. The material sequenced was peripheral blood. The chain combines TRBV7-6 with TRBJ2-1; tentative D call: TRBD2 (6 bases). CDR3 bases: TGTGCCAGCAGCCCGGGCGGGACCGGTTTCGTGTTCTACAATGAGCAGTTCTTC. Its translation is CASSPGGTGFVFYNEQFF.